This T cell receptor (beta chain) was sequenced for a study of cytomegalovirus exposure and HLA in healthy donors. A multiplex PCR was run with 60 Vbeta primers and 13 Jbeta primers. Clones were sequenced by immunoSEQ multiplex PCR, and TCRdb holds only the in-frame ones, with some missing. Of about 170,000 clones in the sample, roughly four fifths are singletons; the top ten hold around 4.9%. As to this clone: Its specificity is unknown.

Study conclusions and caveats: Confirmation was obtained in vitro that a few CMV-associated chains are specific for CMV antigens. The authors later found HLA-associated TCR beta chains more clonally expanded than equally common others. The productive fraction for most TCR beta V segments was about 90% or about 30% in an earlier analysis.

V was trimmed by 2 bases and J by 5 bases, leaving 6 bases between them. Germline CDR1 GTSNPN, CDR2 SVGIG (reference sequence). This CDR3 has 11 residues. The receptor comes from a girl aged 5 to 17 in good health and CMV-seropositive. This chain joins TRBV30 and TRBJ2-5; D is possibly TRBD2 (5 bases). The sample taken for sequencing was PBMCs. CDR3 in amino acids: CAWSTGETQYF. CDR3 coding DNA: TGTGCCTGGAGTACGGGGGAGACCCAGTACTTC.